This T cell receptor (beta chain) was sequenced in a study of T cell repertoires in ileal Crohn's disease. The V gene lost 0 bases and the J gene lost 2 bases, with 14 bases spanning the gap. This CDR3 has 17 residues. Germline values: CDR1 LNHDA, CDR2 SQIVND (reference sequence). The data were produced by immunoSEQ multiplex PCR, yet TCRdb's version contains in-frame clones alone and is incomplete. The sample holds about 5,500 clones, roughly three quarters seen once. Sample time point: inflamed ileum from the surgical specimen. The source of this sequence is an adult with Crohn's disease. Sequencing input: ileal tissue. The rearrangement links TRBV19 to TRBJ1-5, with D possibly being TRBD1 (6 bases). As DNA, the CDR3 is TGTGCCAGTAGTATAGATCACCAGGGGCCGGGCAATCAGCCCCAGCATTTT. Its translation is CASSIDHQGPGNQPQHF.